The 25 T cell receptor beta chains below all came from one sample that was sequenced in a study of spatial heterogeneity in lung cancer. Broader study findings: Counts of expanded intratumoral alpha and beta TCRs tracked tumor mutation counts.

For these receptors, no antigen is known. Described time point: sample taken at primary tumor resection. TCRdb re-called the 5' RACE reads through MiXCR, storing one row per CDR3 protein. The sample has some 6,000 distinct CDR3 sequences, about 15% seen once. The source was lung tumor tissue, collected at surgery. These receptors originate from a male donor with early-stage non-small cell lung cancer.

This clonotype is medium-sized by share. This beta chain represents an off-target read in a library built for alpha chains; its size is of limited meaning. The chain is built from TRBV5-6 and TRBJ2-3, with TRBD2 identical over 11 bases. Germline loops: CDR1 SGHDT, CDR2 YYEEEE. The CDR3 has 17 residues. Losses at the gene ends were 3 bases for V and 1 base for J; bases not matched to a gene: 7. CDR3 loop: CASSSTTTSGGTDTQYF. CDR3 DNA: TGTGCCAGCAGCTCAACTACGACTAGCGGGGGCACAGATACGCAGTATTTT.

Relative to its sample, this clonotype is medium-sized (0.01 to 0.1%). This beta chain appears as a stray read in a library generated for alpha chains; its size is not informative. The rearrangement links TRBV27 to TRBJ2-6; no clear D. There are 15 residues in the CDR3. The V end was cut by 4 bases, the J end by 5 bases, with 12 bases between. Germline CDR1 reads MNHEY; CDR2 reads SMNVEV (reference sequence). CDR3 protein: CASSSDVRRANVLTF. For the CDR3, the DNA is TGTGCCAGCAGTTCCGACGTGAGGCGGGCCAACGTCCTGACTTTC.

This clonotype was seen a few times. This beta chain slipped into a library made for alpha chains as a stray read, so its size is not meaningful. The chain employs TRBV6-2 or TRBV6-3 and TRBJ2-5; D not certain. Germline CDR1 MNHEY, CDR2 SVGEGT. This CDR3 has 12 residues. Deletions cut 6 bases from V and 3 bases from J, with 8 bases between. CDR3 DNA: TGTGCCAGCAGCCCTTATGAAGAGACCCAGTACTTC. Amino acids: CASSPYEETQYF.

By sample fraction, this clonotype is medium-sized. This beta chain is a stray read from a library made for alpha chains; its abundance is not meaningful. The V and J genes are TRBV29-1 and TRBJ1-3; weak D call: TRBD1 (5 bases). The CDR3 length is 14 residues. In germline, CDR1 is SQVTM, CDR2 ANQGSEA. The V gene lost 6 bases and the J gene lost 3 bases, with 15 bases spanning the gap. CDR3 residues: CSVETGGGGNTIYF. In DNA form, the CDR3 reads TGCAGCGTCGAGACTGGGGGGGGTGGAAACACCATATATTTT.

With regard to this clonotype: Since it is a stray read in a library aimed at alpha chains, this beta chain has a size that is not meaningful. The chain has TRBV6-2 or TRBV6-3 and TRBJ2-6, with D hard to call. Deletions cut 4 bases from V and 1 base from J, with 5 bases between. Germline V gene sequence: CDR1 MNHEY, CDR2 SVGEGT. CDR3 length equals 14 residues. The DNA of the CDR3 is TGTGCCAGCAGTTTTTGGTCTGGGGCCAACGTCCTGACTTTC. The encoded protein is CASSFWSGANVLTF.

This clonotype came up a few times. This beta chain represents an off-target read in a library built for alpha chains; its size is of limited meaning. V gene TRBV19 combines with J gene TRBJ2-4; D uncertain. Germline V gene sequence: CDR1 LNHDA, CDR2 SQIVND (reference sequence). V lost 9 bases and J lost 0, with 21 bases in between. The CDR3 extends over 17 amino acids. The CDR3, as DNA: TGTGCCAGCAGACGGGCTTCGGCCTTATCAGCCAAAAACATTCAGTACTTC. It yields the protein CASRRASALSAKNIQYF.

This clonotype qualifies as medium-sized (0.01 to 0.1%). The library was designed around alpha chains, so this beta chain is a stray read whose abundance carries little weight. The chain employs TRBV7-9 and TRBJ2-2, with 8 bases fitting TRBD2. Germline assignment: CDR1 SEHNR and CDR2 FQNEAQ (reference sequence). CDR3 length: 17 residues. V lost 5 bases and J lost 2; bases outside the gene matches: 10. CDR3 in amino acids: CASSVPLGLGNTGELFF. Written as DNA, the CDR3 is TGTGCCAGCAGCGTTCCCTTGGGACTAGGAAACACCGGGGAGCTGTTTTTT.

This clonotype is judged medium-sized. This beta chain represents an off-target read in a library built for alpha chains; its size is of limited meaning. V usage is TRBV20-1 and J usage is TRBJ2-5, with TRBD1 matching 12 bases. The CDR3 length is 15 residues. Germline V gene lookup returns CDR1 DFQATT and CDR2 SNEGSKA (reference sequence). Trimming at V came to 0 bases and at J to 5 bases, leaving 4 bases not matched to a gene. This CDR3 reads CSARDGTGGRETQYF. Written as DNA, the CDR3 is TGCAGTGCTAGAGACGGGACAGGGGGCAGGGAGACCCAGTACTTC.

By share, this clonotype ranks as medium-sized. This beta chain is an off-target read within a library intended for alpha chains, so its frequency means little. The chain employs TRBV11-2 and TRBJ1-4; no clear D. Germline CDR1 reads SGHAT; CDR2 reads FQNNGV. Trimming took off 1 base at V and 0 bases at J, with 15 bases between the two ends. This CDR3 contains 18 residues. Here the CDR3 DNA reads TGTGCCAGCAGCTTAGGAGCCGGAGGCAGCGCAACTAATGAAAAACTGTTTTTT. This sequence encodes CASSLGAGGSATNEKLFF.

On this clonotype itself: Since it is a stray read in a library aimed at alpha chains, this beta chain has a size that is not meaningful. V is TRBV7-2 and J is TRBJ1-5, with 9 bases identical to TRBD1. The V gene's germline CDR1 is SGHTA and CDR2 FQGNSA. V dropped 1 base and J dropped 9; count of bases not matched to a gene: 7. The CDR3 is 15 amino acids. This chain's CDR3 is CASSLVGTGWLPQHF. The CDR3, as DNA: TGTGCCAGCAGCTTAGTTGGGACAGGGTGGTTGCCCCAGCATTTT.

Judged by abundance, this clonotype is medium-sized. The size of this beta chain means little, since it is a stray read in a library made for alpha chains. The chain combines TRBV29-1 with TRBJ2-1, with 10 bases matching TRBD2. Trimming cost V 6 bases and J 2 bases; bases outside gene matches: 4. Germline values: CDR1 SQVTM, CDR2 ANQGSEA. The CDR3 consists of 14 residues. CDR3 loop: CSVKREGPYNEQFF. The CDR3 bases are TGCAGCGTGAAGCGGGAGGGCCCCTACAATGAGCAGTTCTTC.

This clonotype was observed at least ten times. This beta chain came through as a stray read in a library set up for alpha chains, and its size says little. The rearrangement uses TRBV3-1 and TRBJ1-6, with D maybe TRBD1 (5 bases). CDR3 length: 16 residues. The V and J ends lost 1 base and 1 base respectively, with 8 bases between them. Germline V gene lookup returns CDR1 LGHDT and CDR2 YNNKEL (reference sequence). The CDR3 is CASSQVGGSYNSPLHF. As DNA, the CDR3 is TGTGCCAGCAGCCAAGTGGGGGGATCCTATAATTCACCCCTCCACTTT.

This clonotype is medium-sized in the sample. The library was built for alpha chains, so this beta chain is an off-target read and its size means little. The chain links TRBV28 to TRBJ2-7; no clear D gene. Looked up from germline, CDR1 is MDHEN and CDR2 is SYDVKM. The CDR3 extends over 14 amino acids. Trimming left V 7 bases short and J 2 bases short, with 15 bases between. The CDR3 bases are TGTGCCAGCACCCTGGGTACTAATACCTACGAGCAGTACTTC. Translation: CASTLGTNTYEQYF. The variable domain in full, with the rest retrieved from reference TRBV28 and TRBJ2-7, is DVKVTQSSRYLVKRTGEKVFLECVQDMDHENMFWYRQDPGLGLRLIYFSYDVKMKEKGDIPEGYSVSREKKERFSLILESASTNQTSMYLCASTLGTNTYEQYFGPGTRLTVT.

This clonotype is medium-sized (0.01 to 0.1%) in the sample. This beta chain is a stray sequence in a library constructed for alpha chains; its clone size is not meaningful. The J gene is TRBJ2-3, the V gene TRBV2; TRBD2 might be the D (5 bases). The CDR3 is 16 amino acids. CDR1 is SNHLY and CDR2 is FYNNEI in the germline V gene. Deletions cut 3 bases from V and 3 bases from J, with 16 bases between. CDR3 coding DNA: TGTGCCAGCAGTGATTCAAGCGGAGTAACGACAGATACGCAGTATTTT. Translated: CASSDSSGVTTDTQYF.

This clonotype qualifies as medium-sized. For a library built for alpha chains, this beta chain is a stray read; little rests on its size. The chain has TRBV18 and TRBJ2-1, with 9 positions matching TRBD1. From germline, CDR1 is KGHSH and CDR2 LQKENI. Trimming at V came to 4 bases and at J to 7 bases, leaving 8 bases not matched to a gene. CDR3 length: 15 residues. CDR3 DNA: TGTGCCAGCTCACGATCCGGGACAGGGCTTAATGAGCAGTTCTTC. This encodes CASSRSGTGLNEQFF.

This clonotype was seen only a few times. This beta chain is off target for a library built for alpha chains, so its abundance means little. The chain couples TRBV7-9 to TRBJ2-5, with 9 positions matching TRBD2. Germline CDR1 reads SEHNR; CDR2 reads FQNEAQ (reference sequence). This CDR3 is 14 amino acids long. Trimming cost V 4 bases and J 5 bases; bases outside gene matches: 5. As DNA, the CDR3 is TGTGCCAGCAGCTCGCTAGCGGGGCTTGAGACCCAGTACTTC. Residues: CASSSLAGLETQYF.

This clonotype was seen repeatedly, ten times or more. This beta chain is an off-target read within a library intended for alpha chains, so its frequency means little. CDR3 DNA sequence: TGTGCCAGCAGTTACTCCGCGAACCGGAGGGGCGGTGAAAAACTGTTTTTT. It specifies CASSYSANRRGGEKLFF. V is TRBV6-6 and J is TRBJ1-4, with D maybe TRBD1 (5 bases). The V and J ends lost 0 bases and 7 bases respectively, with 18 bases between them. Germline CDR1 is MNHNY and CDR2 is SVGAGI (reference sequence). This CDR3 has 17 amino acids.

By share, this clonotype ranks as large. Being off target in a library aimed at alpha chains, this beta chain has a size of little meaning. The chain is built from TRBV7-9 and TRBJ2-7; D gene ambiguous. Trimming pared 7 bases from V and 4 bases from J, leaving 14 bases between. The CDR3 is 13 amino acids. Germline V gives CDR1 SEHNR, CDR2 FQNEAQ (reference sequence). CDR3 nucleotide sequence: TGTGCCAGCACCAACTCGGTAGGGTACGAGCAGTACTTC. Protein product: CASTNSVGYEQYF.

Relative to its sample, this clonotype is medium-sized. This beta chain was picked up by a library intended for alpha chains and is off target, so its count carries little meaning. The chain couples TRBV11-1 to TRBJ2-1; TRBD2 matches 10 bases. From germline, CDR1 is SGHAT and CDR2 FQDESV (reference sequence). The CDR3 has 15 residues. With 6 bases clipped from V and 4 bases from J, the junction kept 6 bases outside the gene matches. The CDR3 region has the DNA TGTGCCAGCAGGCTAGCGGGGGACCTTTACAATGAGCAGTTCTTC. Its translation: CASRLAGDLYNEQFF. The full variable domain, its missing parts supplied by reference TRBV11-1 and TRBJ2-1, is EAEVAQSPRYKITEKSQAVAFWCDPISGHATLYWYRQILGQGPELLVQFQDESVVDDSQLPKDRFSAERLKGVDSTLKIQPAELGDSAMYLCASRLAGDLYNEQFFGPGTRLTVL.

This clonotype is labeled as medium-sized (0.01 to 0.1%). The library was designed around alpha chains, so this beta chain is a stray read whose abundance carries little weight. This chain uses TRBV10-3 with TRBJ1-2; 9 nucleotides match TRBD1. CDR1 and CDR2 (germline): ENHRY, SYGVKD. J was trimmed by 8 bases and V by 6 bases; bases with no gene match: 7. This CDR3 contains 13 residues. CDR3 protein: CAISWTGEDGYTF. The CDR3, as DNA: TGTGCCATCAGCTGGACAGGGGAGGACGGCTACACCTTC.

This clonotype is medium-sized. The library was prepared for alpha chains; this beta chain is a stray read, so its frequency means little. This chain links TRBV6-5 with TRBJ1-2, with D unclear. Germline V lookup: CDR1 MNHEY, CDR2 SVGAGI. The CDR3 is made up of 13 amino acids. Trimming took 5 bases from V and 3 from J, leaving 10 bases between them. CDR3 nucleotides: TGTGCCAGCAGTCCTGACACGTACTATGGCTACACCTTC. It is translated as CASSPDTYYGYTF.

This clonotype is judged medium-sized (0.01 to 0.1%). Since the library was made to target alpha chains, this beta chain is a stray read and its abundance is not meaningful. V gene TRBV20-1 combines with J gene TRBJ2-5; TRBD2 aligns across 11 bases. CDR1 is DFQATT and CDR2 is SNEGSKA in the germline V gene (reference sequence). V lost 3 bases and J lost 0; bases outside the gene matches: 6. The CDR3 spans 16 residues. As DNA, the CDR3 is TGCAGTGCTAGTCCGGCGACTAGCGGGGACCAAGAGACCCAGTACTTC. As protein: CSASPATSGDQETQYF.

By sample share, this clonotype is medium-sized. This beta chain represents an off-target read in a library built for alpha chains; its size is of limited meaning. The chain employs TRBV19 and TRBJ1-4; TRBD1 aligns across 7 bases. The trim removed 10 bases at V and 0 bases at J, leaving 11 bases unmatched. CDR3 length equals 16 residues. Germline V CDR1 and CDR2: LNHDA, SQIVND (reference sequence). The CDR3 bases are TGTGCCACCACTTCGACAGGGAGGGCAACTAATGAAAAACTGTTTTTT. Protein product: CATTSTGRATNEKLFF.

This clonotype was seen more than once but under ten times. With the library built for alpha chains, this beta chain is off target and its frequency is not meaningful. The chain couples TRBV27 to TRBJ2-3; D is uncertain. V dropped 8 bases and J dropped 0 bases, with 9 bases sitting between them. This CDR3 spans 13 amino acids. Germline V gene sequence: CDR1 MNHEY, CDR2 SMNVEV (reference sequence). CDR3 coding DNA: TGTGCCAGCTTTACGATGAGCACAGATACGCAGTATTTT. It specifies CASFTMSTDTQYF.

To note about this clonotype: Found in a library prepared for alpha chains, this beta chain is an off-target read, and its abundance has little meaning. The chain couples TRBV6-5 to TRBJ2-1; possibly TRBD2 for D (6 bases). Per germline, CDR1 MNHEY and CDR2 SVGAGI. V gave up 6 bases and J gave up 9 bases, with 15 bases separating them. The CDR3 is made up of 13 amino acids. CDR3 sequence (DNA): TGTGCCAGCAGCCCCGGGACTCGGGGTGAGCAGTTCTTC. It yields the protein CASSPGTRGEQFF.